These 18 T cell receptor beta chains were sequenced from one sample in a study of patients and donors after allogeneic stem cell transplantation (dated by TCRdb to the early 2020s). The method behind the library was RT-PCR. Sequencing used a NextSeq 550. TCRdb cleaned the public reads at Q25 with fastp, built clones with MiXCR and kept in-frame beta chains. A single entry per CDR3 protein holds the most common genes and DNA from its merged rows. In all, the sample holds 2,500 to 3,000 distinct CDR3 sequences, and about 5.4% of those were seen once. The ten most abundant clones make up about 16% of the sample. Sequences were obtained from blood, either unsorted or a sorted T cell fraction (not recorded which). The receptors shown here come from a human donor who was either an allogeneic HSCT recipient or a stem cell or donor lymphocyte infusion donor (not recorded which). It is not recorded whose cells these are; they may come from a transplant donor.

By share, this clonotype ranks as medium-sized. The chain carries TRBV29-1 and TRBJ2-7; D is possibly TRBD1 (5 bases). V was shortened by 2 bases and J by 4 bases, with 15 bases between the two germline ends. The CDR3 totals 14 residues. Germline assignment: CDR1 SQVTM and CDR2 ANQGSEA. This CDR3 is CSVELAGPRYEQYF. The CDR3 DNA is TGCAGCGTTGAATTGGCAGGGCCAAGATACGAGCAGTACTTC.

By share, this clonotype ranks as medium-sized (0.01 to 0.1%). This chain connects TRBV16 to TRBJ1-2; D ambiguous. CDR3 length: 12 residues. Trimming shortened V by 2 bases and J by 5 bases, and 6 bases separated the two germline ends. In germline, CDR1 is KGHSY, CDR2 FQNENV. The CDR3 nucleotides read TGTGCCAGCAGCCAAGCCAAGTATGGCTACACCTTC. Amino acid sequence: CASSQAKYGYTF.

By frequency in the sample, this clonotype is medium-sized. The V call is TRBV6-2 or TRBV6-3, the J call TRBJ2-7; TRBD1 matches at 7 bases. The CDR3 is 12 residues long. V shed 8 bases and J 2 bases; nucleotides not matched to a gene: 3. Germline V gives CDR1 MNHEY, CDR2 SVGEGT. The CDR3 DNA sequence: TGTGCCAGCCGGGACAGTCCCTACGAGCAGTACTTC. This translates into CASRDSPYEQYF.

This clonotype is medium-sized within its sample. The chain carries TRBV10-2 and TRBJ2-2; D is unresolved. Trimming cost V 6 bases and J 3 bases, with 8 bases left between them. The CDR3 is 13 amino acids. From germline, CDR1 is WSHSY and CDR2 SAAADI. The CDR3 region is CASRSMDTGELFF. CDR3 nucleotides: TGCGCCAGCAGGTCCATGGACACCGGGGAGCTGTTTTTT.

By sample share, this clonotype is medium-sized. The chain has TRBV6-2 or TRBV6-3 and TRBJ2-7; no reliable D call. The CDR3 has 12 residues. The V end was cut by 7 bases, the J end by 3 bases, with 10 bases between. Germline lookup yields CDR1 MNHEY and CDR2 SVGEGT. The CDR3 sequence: CASNEDGYEQYF. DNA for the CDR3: TGTGCCAGCAACGAGGACGGCTACGAGCAGTACTTC.

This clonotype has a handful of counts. In nucleotides, the CDR3 is TGTGCCAGCAGTTTAGTCGGCGGGAGCATAGCCAAAAACATTCAGTACTTC. As protein: CASSLVGGSIAKNIQYF. The V gene is TRBV12-3 or TRBV12-4, the J gene TRBJ2-4; 7 nucleotides align to TRBD2. The length of the CDR3 is 17 residues. V lost 1 base to trimming and J lost 0 bases; unmatched junction nucleotides: 6.

CDR3 in DNA: TGTGCCAGCAGTTCACAACAGGGAAGAGGGCCCCTCCACTTT. Protein sequence: CASSSQQGRGPLHF. The V and J genes are TRBV7-2 and TRBJ1-6, with a weak D call TRBD1 (6 bases). Germline assignment: CDR1 SGHTA and CDR2 FQGNSA. This CDR3 is built from 14 residues. V shed 6 bases and J shed 13 bases, with 19 bases lying between them.

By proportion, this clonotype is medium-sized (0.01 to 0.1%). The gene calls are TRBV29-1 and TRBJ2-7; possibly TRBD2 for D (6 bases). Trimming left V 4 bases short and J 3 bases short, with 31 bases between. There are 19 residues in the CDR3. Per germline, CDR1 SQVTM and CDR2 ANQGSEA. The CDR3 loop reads CSVGSIHPSVAAMDYEQYF. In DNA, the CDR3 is TGCAGCGTTGGGTCAATCCACCCTAGCGTAGCCGCGATGGACTACGAGCAGTACTTC.

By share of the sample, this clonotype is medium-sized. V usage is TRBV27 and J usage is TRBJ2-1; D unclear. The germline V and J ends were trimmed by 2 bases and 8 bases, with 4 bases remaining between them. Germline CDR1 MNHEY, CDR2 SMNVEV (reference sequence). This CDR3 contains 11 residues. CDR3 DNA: TGTGCCAGCAGTTTACGACATGAGCAGTTCTTC. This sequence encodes CASSLRHEQFF.

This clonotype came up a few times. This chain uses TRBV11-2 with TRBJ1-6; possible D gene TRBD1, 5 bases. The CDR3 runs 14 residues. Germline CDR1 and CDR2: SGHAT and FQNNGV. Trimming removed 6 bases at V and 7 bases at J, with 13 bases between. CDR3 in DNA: TGTGCCAGCAGGTCGACAGTGGACAATTCACCCCTCCACTTT. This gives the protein CASRSTVDNSPLHF.

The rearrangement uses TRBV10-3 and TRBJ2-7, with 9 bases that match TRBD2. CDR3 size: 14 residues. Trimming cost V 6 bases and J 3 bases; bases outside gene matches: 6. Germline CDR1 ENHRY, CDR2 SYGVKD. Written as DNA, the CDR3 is TGTGCCATCAGCCTTAGCGGGAGAAGCTACGAGCAGTACTTC. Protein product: CAISLSGRSYEQYF.

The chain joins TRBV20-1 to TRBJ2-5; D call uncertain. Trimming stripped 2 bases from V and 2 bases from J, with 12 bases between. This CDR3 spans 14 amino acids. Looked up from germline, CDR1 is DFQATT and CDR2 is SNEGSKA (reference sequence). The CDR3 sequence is CSARMLNKQETQYF. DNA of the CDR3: TGCAGTGCTAGAATGTTGAACAAACAAGAGACCCAGTACTTC.

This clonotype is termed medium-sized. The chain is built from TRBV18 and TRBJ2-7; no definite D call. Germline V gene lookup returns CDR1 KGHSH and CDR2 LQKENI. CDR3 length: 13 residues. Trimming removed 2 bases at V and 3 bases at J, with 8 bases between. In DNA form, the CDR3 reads TGTGCCAGCTCACCAGGGGAAAGCTACGAGCAGTACTTC. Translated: CASSPGESYEQYF. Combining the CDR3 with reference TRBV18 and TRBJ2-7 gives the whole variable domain NAGVMQNPRHLVRRRGQEARLRCSPMKGHSHVYWYRQLPEEGLKFMVYLQKENIIDESGMPKERFSAEFPKEGPSILRIQQVVRGDSAAYFCASSPGESYEQYFGPGTRLTVT.

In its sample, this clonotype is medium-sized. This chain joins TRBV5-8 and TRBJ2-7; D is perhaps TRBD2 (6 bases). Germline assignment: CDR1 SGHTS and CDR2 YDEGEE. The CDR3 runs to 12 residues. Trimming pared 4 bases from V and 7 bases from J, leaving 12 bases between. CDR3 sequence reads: CASSHFGREQYF. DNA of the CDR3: TGTGCCAGCAGCCACTTTGGGAGGGAGCAGTACTTC.

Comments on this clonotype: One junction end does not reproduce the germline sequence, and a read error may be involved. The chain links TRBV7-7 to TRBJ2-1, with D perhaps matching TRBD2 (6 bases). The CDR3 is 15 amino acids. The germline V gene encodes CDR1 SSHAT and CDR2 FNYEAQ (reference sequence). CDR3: CASSPVGLAIDEQFF. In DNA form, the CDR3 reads TGTGCTAGCAGCCCAGTTGGCCTAGCGATAGATGAGCAGTTCTTC.

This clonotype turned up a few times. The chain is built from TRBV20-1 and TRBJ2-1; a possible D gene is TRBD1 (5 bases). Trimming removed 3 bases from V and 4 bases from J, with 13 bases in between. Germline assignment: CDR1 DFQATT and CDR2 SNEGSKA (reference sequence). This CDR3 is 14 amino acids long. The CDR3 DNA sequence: TGCAGTGCTAGTACTGGGGCCCCGTACAATGAGCAGTTCTTC. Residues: CSASTGAPYNEQFF.

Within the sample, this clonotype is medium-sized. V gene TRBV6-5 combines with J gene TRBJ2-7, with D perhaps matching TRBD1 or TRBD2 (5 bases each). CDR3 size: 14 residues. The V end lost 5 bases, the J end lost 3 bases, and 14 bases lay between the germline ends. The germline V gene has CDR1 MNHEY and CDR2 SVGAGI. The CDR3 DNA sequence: TGTGCCAGCAGTAAGTCCCGGGACGGCTACGAGCAGTACTTC. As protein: CASSKSRDGYEQYF.

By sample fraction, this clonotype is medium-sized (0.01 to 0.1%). CDR3 nucleotide sequence: TGTGCCAGCAGCAAAGTTGGGGGTCCCTACGAGCAGTACTTC. Its protein product is CASSKVGGPYEQYF. This chain connects TRBV21-1 to TRBJ2-7; TRBD1 is the table's D call, not checked against the DNA. TRBV21-1 is recorded as a pseudogene. This CDR3 is built from 14 residues.